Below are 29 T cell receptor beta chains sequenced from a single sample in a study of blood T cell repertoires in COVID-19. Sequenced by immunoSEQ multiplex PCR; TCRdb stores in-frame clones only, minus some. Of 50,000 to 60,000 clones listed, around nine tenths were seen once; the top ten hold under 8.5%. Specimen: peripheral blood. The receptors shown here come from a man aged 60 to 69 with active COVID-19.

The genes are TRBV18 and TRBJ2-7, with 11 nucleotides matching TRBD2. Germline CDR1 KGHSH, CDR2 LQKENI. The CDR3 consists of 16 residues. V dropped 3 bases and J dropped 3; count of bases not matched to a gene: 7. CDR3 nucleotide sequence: TGTGCCAGCTCACCCCCCAAAGGGACTAGCGGCTACGAGCAGTACTTC. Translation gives CASSPPKGTSGYEQYF.

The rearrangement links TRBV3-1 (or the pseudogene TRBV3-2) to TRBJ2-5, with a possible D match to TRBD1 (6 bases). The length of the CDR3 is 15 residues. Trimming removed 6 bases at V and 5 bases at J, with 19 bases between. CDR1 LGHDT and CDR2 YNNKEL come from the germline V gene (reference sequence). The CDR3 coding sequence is TGTGCCAGCAGTCATAAACCTCAGGGGTGGGAGACCCAGTACTTC. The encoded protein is CASSHKPQGWETQYF.

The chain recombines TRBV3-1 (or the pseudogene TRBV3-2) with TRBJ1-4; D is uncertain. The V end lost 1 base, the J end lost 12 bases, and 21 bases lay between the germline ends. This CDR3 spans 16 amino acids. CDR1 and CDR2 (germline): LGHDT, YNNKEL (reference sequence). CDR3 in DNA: TGTGCCAGCAGCCAAGGACTAATGAGGGTAGTGGGAGAACTGTTTTTT. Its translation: CASSQGLMRVVGELFF.

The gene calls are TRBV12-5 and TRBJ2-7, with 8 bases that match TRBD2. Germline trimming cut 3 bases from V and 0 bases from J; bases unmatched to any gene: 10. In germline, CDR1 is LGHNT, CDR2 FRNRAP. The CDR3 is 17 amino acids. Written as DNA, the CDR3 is TGTGCTAGTGGTTTCCGTTCGACTAGCGAGGACTCCTACGAGCAGTACTTC. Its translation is CASGFRSTSEDSYEQYF.

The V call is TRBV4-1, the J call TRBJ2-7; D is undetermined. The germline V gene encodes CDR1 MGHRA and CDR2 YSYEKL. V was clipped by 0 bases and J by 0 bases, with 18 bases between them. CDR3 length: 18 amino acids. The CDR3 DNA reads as TGCGCCAGCAGCCAAGATTGGTCGTCGCGGTCCAGCTCCTACGAGCAGTACTTC. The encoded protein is CASSQDWSSRSSSYEQYF.

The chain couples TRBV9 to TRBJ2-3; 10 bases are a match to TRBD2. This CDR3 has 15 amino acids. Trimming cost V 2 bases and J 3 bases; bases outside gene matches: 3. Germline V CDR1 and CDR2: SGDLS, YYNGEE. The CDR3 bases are TGTGCCAGCAGCGTTACTAGCGGGGAGACAGATACGCAGTATTTT. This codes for CASSVTSGETDTQYF.

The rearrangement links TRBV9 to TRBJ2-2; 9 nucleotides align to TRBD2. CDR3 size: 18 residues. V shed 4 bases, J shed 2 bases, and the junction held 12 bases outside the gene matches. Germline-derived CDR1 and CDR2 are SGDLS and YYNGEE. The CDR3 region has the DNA TGTGCCAGCAGCCCCTTAGCGGGAGAACGATCAAACACCGGGGAGCTGTTTTTT. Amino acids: CASSPLAGERSNTGELFF.

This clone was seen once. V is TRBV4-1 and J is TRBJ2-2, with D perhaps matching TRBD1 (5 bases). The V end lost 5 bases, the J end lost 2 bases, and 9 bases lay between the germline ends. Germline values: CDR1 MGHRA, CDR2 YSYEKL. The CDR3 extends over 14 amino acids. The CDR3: CASSFDSNTGELFF. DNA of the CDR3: TGCGCCAGCAGCTTCGACAGCAACACCGGGGAGCTGTTTTTT.

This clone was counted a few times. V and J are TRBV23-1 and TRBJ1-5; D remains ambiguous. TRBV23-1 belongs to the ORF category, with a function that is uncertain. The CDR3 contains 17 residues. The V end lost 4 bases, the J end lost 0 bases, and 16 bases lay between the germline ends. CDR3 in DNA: TGCGCCAGCAGTCCACGGACGGGGAGACATAGCAATCAGCCCCAGCATTTT. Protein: CASSPRTGRHSNQPQHF.

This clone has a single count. In DNA, the CDR3 is TGCGCCAGCAGTGACAACGGGGAGCTGTTTTTT. Its protein product is CASSDNGELFF. The rearrangement uses TRBV10-1 and TRBJ2-2; unclear D gene. The V gene lost 3 bases and the J gene lost 7 bases, with 3 bases spanning the gap. The CDR3 consists of 11 residues. CDR1 and CDR2 from the germline V gene are WNHNN and SYGVQD (reference sequence).

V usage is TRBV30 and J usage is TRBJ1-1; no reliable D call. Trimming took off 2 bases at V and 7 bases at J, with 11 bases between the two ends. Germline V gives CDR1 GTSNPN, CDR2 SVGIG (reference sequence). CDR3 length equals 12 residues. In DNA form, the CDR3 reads TGTGCCTGGAGTTCTACGGGAGGTGAAGCTTTCTTT. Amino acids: CAWSSTGGEAFF.

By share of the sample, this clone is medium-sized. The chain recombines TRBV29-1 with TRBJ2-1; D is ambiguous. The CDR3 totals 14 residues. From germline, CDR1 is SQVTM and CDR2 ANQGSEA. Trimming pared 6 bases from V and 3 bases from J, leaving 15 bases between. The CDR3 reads CSVQRQANYNEQFF. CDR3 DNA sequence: TGCAGCGTCCAAAGGCAGGCAAACTACAATGAGCAGTTCTTC.

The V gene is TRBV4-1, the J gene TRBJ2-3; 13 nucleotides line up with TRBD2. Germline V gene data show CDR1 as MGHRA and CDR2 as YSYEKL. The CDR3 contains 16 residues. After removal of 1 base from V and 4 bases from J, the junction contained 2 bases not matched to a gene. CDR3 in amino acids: CASSQGTSGSADTQYF. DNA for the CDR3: TGCGCCAGCAGCCAAGGGACTAGCGGGAGCGCAGATACGCAGTATTTT.

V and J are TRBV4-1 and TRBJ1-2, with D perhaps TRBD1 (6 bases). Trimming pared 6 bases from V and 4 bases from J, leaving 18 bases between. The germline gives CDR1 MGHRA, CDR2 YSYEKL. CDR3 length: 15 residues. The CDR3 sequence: CASRLATGPSYGYTF. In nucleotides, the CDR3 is TGCGCCAGCAGACTTGCGACAGGCCCCTCCTATGGCTACACCTTC.

The DNA for the CDR3 is TGCGCCAGCAGCCCGGGACTAGCGGGAGAAATTAAAGAGACCCAGTACTTC. Translating it yields CASSPGLAGEIKETQYF. The gene calls are TRBV5-1 and TRBJ2-5, with TRBD2 matching over 14 bases. V dropped 4 bases and J dropped 3; count of bases not matched to a gene: 8. Germline-derived CDR1 and CDR2 are SGHRS and YFSETQ. CDR3 length: 17 amino acids.

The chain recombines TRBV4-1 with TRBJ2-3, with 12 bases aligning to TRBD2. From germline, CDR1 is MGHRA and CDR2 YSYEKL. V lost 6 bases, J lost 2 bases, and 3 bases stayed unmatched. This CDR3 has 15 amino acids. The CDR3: CASRTSGRNTDTQYF. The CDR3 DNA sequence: TGCGCCAGCAGGACTAGCGGGAGAAACACAGATACGCAGTATTTT.

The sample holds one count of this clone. The CDR3 is CASLRTVRENIQYF. In nucleotides, the CDR3 is TGTGCCAGCCTTCGGACAGTCAGGGAAAACATTCAGTACTTC. The gene calls are TRBV9 and TRBJ2-4, with a weak D call TRBD1 (6 bases). The CDR3 has 14 amino acids. From germline, CDR1 is SGDLS and CDR2 YYNGEE. V lost 7 bases to trimming and J lost 5 bases, with 16 bases between them.

CDR3 sequence: CASGWVSGDGNTIYF. CDR3 bases: TGTGCCAGCGGATGGGTTTCGGGGGACGGAAACACCATATATTTT. The chain couples TRBV7-2 to TRBJ1-3; TRBD1 might be the D (5 bases). The CDR3 has 15 residues. The ends were cut back, 8 bases at V and 4 bases at J, with 18 bases in the middle. Germline-derived CDR1 and CDR2 are SGHTA and FQGNSA.

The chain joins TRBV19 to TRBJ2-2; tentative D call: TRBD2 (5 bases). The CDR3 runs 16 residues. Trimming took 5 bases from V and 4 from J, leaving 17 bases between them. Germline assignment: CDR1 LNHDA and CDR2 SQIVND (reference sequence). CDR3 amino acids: CASSAPRVRGTGELFF. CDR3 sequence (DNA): TGTGCCAGTAGTGCCCCCCGGGTTCGGGGCACCGGGGAGCTGTTTTTT.

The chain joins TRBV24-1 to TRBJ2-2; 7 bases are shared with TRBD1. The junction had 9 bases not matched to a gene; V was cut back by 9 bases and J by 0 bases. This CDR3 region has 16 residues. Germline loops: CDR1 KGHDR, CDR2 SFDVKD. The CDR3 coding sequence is TGTGCCACCGGGGATGGGACAGACGCGAACACCGGGGAGCTGTTTTTT. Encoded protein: CATGDGTDANTGELFF.

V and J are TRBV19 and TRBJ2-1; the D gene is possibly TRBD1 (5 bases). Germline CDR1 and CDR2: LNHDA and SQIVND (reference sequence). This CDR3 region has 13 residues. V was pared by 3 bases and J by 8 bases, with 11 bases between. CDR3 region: CASSMFRVDEQFF. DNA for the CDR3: TGTGCCAGTAGTATGTTCAGGGTTGATGAGCAGTTCTTC. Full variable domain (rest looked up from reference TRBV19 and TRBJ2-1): DGGITQSPKYLFRKEGQNVTLSCEQNLNHDAMYWYRQDPGQGLRLIYYSQIVNDFQKGDIAEGYSVSREKKESFPLTVTSAQKNPTAFYLCASSMFRVDEQFFGPGTRLTVL.

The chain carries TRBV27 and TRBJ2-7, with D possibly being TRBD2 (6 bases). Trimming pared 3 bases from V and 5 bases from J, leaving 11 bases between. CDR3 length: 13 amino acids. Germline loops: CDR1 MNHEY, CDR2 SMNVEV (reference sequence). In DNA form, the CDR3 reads TGTGCCAGCAGTTTCGGGAGTGAAAACGAGCAGTACTTC. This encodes CASSFGSENEQYF.

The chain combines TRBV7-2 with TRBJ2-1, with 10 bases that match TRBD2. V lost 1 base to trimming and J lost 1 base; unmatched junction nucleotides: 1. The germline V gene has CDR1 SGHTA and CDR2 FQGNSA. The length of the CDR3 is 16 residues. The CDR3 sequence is CASSLVLAGSYNEQFF. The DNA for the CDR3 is TGTGCCAGCAGCTTAGTACTAGCGGGATCCTACAATGAGCAGTTCTTC.

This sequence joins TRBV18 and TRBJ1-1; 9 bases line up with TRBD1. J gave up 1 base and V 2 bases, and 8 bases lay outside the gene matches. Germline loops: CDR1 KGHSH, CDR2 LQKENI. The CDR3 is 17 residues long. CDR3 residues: CASSPNPYRGQNTEAFF. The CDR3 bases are TGTGCCAGCTCACCAAACCCATACAGGGGGCAGAACACTGAAGCTTTCTTT.

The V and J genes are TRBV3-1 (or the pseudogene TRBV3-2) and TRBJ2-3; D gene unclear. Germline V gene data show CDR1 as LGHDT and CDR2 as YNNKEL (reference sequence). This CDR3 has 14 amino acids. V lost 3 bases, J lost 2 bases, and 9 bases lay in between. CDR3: CASSQVTSTDTQYF. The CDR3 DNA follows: TGTGCCAGCAGCCAGGTGACATCCACAGATACGCAGTATTTT.

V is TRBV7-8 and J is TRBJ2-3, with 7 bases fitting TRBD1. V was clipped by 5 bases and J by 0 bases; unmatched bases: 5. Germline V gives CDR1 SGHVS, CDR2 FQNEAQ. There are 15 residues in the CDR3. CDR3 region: CASSHGQDSTDTQYF. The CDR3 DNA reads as TGTGCCAGCAGCCACGGACAGGACAGCACAGATACGCAGTATTTT.

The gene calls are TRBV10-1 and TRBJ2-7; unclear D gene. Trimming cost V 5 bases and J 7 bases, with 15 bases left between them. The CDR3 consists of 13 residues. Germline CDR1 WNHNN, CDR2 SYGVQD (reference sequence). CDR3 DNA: TGCGCCAGCAGTCCTTCAATAGCCGGTGAGCAGTACTTC. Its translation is CASSPSIAGEQYF.

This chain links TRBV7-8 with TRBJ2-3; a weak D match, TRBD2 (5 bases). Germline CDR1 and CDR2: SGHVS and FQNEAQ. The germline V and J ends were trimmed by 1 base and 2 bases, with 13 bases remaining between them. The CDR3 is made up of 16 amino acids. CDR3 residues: CASSLGGRVNTDTQYF. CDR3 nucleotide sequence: TGTGCCAGCAGCTTAGGAGGGAGAGTAAACACAGATACGCAGTATTTT. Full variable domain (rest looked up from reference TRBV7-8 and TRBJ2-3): GAGVSQSPRYKVAKRGQDVALRCDPISGHVSLFWYQQALGQGPEFLTYFQNEAQLDKSGLPSDRFFAERPEGSVSTLKIQRTQQEDSAVYLCASSLGGRVNTDTQYFGPGTRLTVL.

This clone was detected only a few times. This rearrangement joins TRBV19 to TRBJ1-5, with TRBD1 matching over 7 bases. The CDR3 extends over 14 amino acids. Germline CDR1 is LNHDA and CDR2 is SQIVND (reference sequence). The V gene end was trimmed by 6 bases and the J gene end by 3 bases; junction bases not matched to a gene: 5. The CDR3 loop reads CASRDGQDNQPQHF. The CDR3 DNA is TGTGCCAGTAGAGATGGACAGGACAATCAGCCCCAGCATTTT. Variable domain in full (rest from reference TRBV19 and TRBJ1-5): DGGITQSPKYLFRKEGQNVTLSCEQNLNHDAMYWYRQDPGQGLRLIYYSQIVNDFQKGDIAEGYSVSREKKESFPLTVTSAQKNPTAFYLCASRDGQDNQPQHFGDGTRLSIL.